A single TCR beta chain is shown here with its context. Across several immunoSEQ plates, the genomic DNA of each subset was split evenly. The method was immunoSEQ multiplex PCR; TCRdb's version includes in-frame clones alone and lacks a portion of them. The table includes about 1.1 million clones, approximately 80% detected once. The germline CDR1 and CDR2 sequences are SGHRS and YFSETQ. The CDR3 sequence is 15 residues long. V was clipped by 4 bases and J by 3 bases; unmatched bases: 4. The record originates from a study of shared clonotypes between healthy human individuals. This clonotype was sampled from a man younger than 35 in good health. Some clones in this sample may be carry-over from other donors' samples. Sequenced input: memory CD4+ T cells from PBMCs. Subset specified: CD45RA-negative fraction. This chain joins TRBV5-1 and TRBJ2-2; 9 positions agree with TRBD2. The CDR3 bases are TGCGCCAGCAGCCGACTAGCGGTAGACACCGGGGAGCTGTTTTTT. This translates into CASSRLAVDTGELFF.